The rows below give T cell receptor beta chains drawn from one sample of a study of T-cell reconstitution after alpha-beta-depleted transplantation in children. A single record per CDR3 protein comes from TCRdb applying MiXCR to the PCR reads. The table shows tens of thousands of distinct CDR3 sequences, with 7% to 8% occurring only once. Sequenced here: PBMCs from the stem cell graft donor, sampled from the stem cell graft. The receptors derive from a human donor who donated a stem cell graft to a child with acute lymphoblastic leukemia. The CDR3 runs from the conserved cysteine through the conserved F or W. D genes are given only for firm matches. Rows may omit the clone size; those that give it use once, few, many or a size class.

d_call	clone_size	v_call	j_call	cdr3_nt	cdr3_aa
TRBD1	few	TRBV2	TRBJ1-1	TGTGCCAGCATACCCTCTGACAGGGAGGGGACTGAAGCTTTCTTT	CASIPSDREGTEAFF
.	.	TRBV7-2	TRBJ1-6	TGTGCCAGCAGCTCCTCAGGGGTGGATTCACCCCTCCACTTT	CASSSSGVDSPLHF
.	few	TRBV12-5	TRBJ2-5	TGTGCTAGTGGACAGGGAAAGGGACCCCGAGAGACCCAGTACTTC	CASGQGKGPRETQYF
.	.	TRBV5-5	TRBJ2-5	TGTGCCAGCATCCAAGGACAAGGCCAAGAGACCCAGTACTTC	CASIQGQGQETQYF
.	many	TRBV5-5	TRBJ2-1	TGTGCCAGCCTCCAGGCAGCATACAATGAGCAGTTCTTC	CASLQAAYNEQFF
TRBD2	.	TRBV3-1	TRBJ2-3	TGTGCCAGCAGCCACGGACTAGCGGGAGTAACAGATACGCAGTATTTT	CASSHGLAGVTDTQYF
.	many	TRBV6-6	TRBJ2-3	TGTGCCAGCAGTTCCACGGGTACTAGGAGGTTT	CASSSTGTRRF
.	many	TRBV7-9	TRBJ2-3	TGTGCCAGCAGCTCACAGACTCTAGGAGATACGCAGTATTTT	CASSSQTLGDTQYF
TRBD1	many	TRBV6-5	TRBJ1-2	TGTGCCAGCAGTACGACTTGGGACAGGGGATATGGCTACACCTTC	CASSTTWDRGYGYTF
.	many	TRBV5-5	TRBJ1-5	TGTGCCAGCAGCTTCGACGGAGGCAATCAGCCCCAGCATTTT	CASSFDGGNQPQHF
.	many	TRBV12-3/TRBV12-4	TRBJ2-3	TGTGCCAGCAGTTCCCAGGGCCCAGATACGCAGTATTTT	CASSSQGPDTQYF
.	many	TRBV12-3/TRBV12-4	TRBJ2-3	TGTGCCAGCAGTCCCGGAGCAATGAACGGACCCCTCACAGATACGCAGTATTTT	CASSPGAMNGPLTDTQYF
TRBD2	many	TRBV5-1	TRBJ2-2	TGCGCCAGCAGCTTAGGCCTAGCGGGAAGTATCACCGGGGAGCTGTTTTTT	CASSLGLAGSITGELFF
.	.	TRBV25-1	TRBJ2-1	TGTGCCAGCATTGGACATACATCGCTTGAGCAGTTCTTC	CASIGHTSLEQFF
.	many	TRBV10-3	TRBJ2-1	TGTGCCATCAGCGGGGGGACTAAGTCGGGACACTACAATGAGCAGTTCTTC	CAISGGTKSGHYNEQFF
.	many	TRBV20-1	TRBJ1-1	TGCAGTGCTCCTCCCGCTGGCACAGGGCAATTGGGCACTGAAGCTTTCTTT	CSAPPAGTGQLGTEAFF
TRBD2	many	TRBV10-3	TRBJ2-1	TGTGCCATCAGTGAGCCGGGTAGCGGGAGCTCCTACAATGAGCAGTTCTTC	CAISEPGSGSSYNEQFF
.	many	TRBV6-5	TRBJ1-2	TGTGCCAGCAGTTACCCGGAGAAGTCGTACTATGGCTACACCTTC	CASSYPEKSYYGYTF
.	many	TRBV9	TRBJ2-7	TGTGCCAGCAGCGTAGCTTCGAGCTCCTACGAGCAGTACTTC	CASSVASSSYEQYF
TRBD2	many	TRBV6-2/TRBV6-3	TRBJ2-1	TGTGCCAGCAGTTTGGGCGGGGGACCCGAGAATGAGCAGTTCTTC	CASSLGGGPENEQFF
.	many	TRBV5-1	TRBJ2-5	TGCGCCAGCGGCAACGGGGGGCTCGAAGAGACCCAGTACTTC	CASGNGGLEETQYF
TRBD1	few	TRBV5-4	TRBJ2-1	TGTGCCAGCACCCCAGTACAGGGGCCCTCCTACAATGAGCAGTTCTTC	CASTPVQGPSYNEQFF
TRBD2	few	TRBV7-2	TRBJ2-7	TGTGCCAGCAGCACAACTAGCGGGGCGTCCTACGAGCAGTACTTC	CASSTTSGASYEQYF
.	many	TRBV10-3	TRBJ1-1	TGTGCCACCAATTCACGTAGGGGTGACACTGAAGCTTTCTTT	CATNSRRGDTEAFF
TRBD1	many	TRBV7-2	TRBJ2-5	TGTGCCAGCAGCTTAGGAGGCAGGGGGCTGGAGACCCAGTACTTC	CASSLGGRGLETQYF